This TCR beta chain derives from a study of blood T cell repertoires in COVID-19 (dated by TCRdb to 2019 to 2021). About the study as a whole: Samples covering the acute and convalescent phases of COVID-19 were provided by collaborators in the United States, Italy and Spain. The repertoires were released in a freely available public database intended as a resource for research on the immune response to SARS-CoV-2. Samples were obtained from the ongoing ImmuneRACE study (first 160 participants) and from 1,254 subjects provided by 6 global collaborators. HLA class I and class II types, where available, came from metadata supplied by the sample provider rather than from assay-based typing. The prospective study material was composed of cDNA or gDNA derived from T cells, B-cell-depleted T cells, or PBMCs. Sample metadata almost always included a de-identified subject ID, COVID-19 status, age in years and sex. Subjects who had been exposed to COVID-19, were actively infected with it, or had recovered from it provided the deeply sampled blood TCRbeta repertoires that made up the dataset. Broad study findings and their caveats: The amount of clinical and demographic metadata varied by source and participant and was provided uncurated.

The CDR3 goes from the cysteine to the phenylalanine over 14 residues. Only the CDR3 part of the read is kept: 42 bases, read in frame from the first base. A distance of 13 bases separates the germline ends of V and J, which lose 5 bases and 6 bases respectively. CDR1 is given as SGHAT and CDR2 as FQNNGV, both from the germline V gene. Each collaborating institution followed its own protocols to collect whole blood in K2EDTA tubes. For TCRbeta analysis, collaborators shipped samples in one of three forms: frozen whole blood, isolated PBMCs, or DNA extracted from either of those sample types. In regard to this clone: The antigen it recognizes is unknown. Base qualities were left out, and no much larger clone turns up one base away.

TCRbeta CDR3 regions were amplified from genomic DNA by means of the immunoSEQ Assay, a bias-controlled multiplex PCR. The study's own analysis went as follows. The number of nucleated cells in each sample was estimated by amplification of reference gene primers within the assay. To quantify the absolute abundance of each unique TCRbeta CDR3 rearrangement, sequence reads were collapsed and filtered. For each sample, productive Simpson clonality was calculated as the square root of Simpson's diversity index across productive rearrangements. The immuneACCESS repertoire file appears here via TCRdb, limited to in-frame rearrangements. These files lack a portion of the clones; in checked studies, under half of the deficit traces to unresolved V genes, and the cause of the others is not known. V and J calls and clone size come straight from that table; D and trimming were deduced from the DNA. The sample includes about 99,000 clones, with less than 90% observed a single time. The top ten hold 1.5% to 2.5% of the sample.

The chain uses TRBV11-2 and TRBJ2-2; no D gene can be assigned with confidence. Sequenced: peripheral blood. The origin of this receptor is a man between 65 and 85 years old with active or convalescent COVID-19. The encoded CDR3 is CASSPQRPSGELFF. The DNA sequence follows: TGTGCCAGCAGCCCCCAGCGCCCGTCCGGGGAGCTGTTTTTT.